This TCR beta chain came from a study of T cells after yellow fever vaccination. The CDR3 has 14 residues. The V and J ends lost 5 bases and 6 bases respectively, with 15 bases between them. Each CDR3 protein gets one entry after TCRdb re-called the 5' RACE reads with MiXCR. The sample has about 630,000 distinct CDR3 sequences, about 12% seen once. This receptor was taken from a man aged 30-40 years who received the YFV17D yellow fever vaccine. The chain recombines TRBV12-3 or TRBV12-4 with TRBJ2-3; D may be TRBD1 (6 bases). Sequenced here: PBMCs, sampled on the day of the yellow fever booster vaccination. CDR3 coding DNA: TGTGCCAGCAGTACAGGGATAGATCATGATACGCAGTATTTT. The encoded protein is CASSTGIDHDTQYF.